This TCR beta chain is from a study of T-cell memory formation after mild COVID-19 (dated by TCRdb to about 2021). Describing the broader study: TCR sequence clusters from the two donors were found to be largely donor specific. The cohort comprised two young, previously healthy adult volunteers, one female and one male. In two donors, T-cell clones that expanded and contracted after mild COVID-19 were followed by sequencing TCRalpha and TCRbeta repertoires longitudinally.

Broad study findings and their caveats: SARS-CoV-2 specificity of the second-wave clones peaking on day 37 was not confirmed. Some responding clones were detected in pre-infection memory, which suggested that pre-existing cross-reactive memory T cells had joined the SARS-CoV-2 response. The study covered only two mild cases, and larger cohorts including severe cases with pre-infection samples were considered necessary. Clones contracting from day 15 to 85 had balanced CD4/CD8 phenotypes, while a second wave expanding from day 15 to 37 was biased towards CD4+. Contracting CD4+ clones were found mainly in CM and EM memory subsets, while CD8+ clones were enriched in EMRA.

Concerning this clonotype itself: This receptor's antigen is unknown. The input lacks base qualities; no much larger clone sits a single base away.

The sequencer was an Illumina NovaSeq 6000. TCRalpha and TCRbeta cDNA libraries were constructed by 5'RACE with constant-segment primers, with sample barcodes and unique molecular identifiers being introduced. Trizol reagent was used to extract RNA from every sample. Amplification of the libraries took two PCR steps, and the second step added a second sample barcode plus Illumina TruSeq adapters. Libraries were sequenced on an Illumina NovaSeq with 2 x 150 bp paired-end reads. The paper's processing steps were these. With migec v1.2.7, reads were demultiplexed and then collapsed into UMI-guided consensus sequences. With mixcr v2.1.11, UMI consensuses were aligned to TRA and TRB V and J templates and assembled into clonotypes. A clonotype was counted as expanded or contracted only if both edgeR and NoisET called the change significant, with noise models trained on biological replicates. For edgeR calls, a false discovery rate-adjusted p below 0.01 and a log2 fold-change threshold of 1 were applied. PCA with hierarchical clustering of max-normalized trajectories of the 1000 most abundant clonotypes was used as exploratory dynamics analysis. Separately sequenced CD4+ and CD8+ repertoires were used to assign a CD4 or CD8 phenotype to each responding clone. In-frame beta chains were kept once TCRdb had trimmed the public reads at Q25 with fastp and called clones with MiXCR. Every distinct CDR3 protein forms one entry, paired with its most common genes and DNA. These V and J calls rely on TCRdb rather than the paper's analysis. This sample has fewer than 350,000 distinct CDR3 sequences in its table, and more than 15% of those were observed once. The ten largest account for roughly 23% of the sample.

V has 3 bases trimmed and J has 7 bases trimmed; junction bases matching no gene number 6. Per the germline V gene (reference sequence), DFQATT is the CDR1 and SNEGSKA is the CDR2. From cysteine to phenylalanine, the CDR3 is 13 amino acids long. Only CDR3 DNA remains: 39 bases, in frame from the first base. Ficoll-Paque density gradient centrifugation was used to isolate PBMCs. The source of this sequence is a man between 18 and 29 years old who had mild COVID-19 (a few samples of this study predate the infection). The sample titles of this study are shuffled in the database, so cell type and time point are left out; the donor was told from shared clones. The sample comprised PBMCs or a T cell subset sorted from them (not recorded which). The rearrangement combines TRBV20-1 with TRBJ1-5; 7 junctional bases match TRBD1. In nucleotide form, the sequence is TGCAGTGCTAGGGACAGGACTGTCCAGCCCCAGCATTTT. Translated, it gives CSARDRTVQPQHF.